One sample yielded the 8 T cell receptor beta chains listed below, sequenced in a study of T cells in tumors after PD-1 blockade. The table came from immunoSEQ multiplex PCR; TCRdb's copy has only in-frame clones and leaves some out. The sample includes 20,000 to 25,000 clones, about three quarters of them seen just once. The sequencing used PBMCs, collected before anti-PD-1 treatment. Source of these receptors: a human donor with basal cell carcinoma.

Regarding this clone: A read error may account for a junction end that differs from germline. Other nucleotide sequences from this sample produce the same CDR3. The V gene is TRBV2, the J gene TRBJ2-1; 8 bases agree with TRBD2. The germline gives CDR1 SNHLY, CDR2 FYNNEI. The CDR3 sequence is 19 residues long. The CDR3 region is CPSCDGGARVGSSYNEQFF. The CDR3 DNA reads TGTCCCAGCTGTGACGGGGGGGCGCGGGTGGGGAGCTCCTACAATGAGCAGTTCTTC. Looking up the rest from reference TRBV2 and TRBJ2-1 gives the full variable domain: EPEVTQTPSHQVTQMGQEVILRCVPISNHLYFYWYRQILGQKVEFLVSFYNNEISEKSEIFDDQFSVERPDGSNFTLKIRSTKLEDSAMYFCPSCDGGARVGSSYNEQFFGPGTRLTVL.

In its sample, this clone was seen a few times. The V call is TRBV27, the J call TRBJ2-4; the D is unclear. The germline CDR1 and CDR2 sequences are MNHEY and SMNVEV (reference sequence). The germline V and J ends were trimmed by 2 bases and 5 bases, with 7 bases remaining between them. This CDR3 spans 13 amino acids. CDR3 bases: TGTGCCAGCAGTTTAAATCGCCAAAACATTCAGTACTTC. This codes for CASSLNRQNIQYF.

CDR3 sequence reads: CASSQLGIRSEAFF. The CDR3, as DNA: TGCGCCAGCAGTCAGTTAGGGATCAGATCTGAAGCTTTCTTT. J is TRBJ1-1 and V is TRBV23-1, with D hard to call. TRBV23-1 is an ORF; its function is uncertain. V lost 3 bases, J lost 6 bases, and 14 bases lay in between. This CDR3 has 14 residues.

The chain carries TRBV10-3 and TRBJ2-5, with D hard to call. The CDR3 length is 13 residues. Trimming removed 0 bases from V and 4 bases from J, with 6 bases in between. The germline V gene has CDR1 ENHRY and CDR2 SYGVKD. CDR3 protein: CAISESIGETQYF. The CDR3 DNA sequence: TGTGCCATCAGTGAGTCGATCGGAGAGACCCAGTACTTC.

The genes are TRBV6-4 and TRBJ2-3; either TRBD1 or TRBD2 may supply D (5 bases each). Germline assignment: CDR1 MRHNA and CDR2 SNTAGT. CDR3 size: 13 residues. Trimming cost V 8 bases and J 2 bases, with 11 bases left between them. CDR3 DNA: TGTGCCAGCCGGGACCGCCTCACAGATACGCAGTATTTT. Translated: CASRDRLTDTQYF.

In this sample, this clone turned up once. The chain carries TRBV2 and TRBJ2-1; 8 bases are a match to TRBD2. CDR3 length equals 19 residues. Germline CDR1 reads SNHLY; CDR2 reads FYNNEI. J gave up 0 bases and V 11 bases, and 21 bases lay outside the gene matches. The CDR3 region is CAPCHGGAGVGSSYNEQFF. CDR3 nucleotide sequence: TGTGCCCCCTGTCACGGGGGGGCGGGGGTGGGGAGCTCCTACAATGAGCAGTTCTTC.

In this sample, this clone turned up once. V is TRBV19 and J is TRBJ2-5, with 7 positions matching TRBD2. The CDR3 spans 13 residues. In germline, CDR1 is LNHDA, CDR2 SQIVND (reference sequence). With V trimmed by 8 bases and J by 0 bases, 3 bases remained unmatched. This CDR3 is CASSSGYQETQYF. The CDR3 DNA sequence: TGTGCCAGTTCTAGCGGCTACCAAGAGACCCAGTACTTC.

This clone was picked up a small number of times. The chain employs TRBV6-2 or TRBV6-3 and TRBJ2-5; D remains ambiguous. The CDR3 covers 13 residues. CDR1 and CDR2 from the germline V gene are MNHEY and SVGEGT. Trimming removed 0 bases at V and 1 base at J, with 3 bases between. CDR3 protein: CASSYSAQETQYF. The CDR3 DNA sequence: TGTGCCAGCAGTTACTCCGCCCAAGAGACCCAGTACTTC.